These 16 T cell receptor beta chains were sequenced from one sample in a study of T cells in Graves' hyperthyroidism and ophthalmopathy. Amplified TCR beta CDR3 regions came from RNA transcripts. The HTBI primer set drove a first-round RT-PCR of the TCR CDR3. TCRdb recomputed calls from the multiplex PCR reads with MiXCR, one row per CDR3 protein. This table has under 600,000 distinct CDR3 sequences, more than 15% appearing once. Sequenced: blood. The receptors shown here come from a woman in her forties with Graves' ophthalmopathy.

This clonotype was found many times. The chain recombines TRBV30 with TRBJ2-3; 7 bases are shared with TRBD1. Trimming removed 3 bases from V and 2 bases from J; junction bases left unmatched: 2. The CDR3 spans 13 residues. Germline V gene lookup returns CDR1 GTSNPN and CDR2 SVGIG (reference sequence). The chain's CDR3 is CAWRTGFTDTQYF. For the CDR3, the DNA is TGTGCCTGGAGGACAGGGTTCACAGATACGCAGTATTTT.

The CDR3 is CASTPIGLNEQFF. In DNA, the CDR3 is TGTGCCAGCACCCCCATAGGTTTAAATGAGCAGTTCTTC. This chain uses TRBV3-1 with TRBJ2-1; no definite D call. The CDR3 covers 13 residues. With 7 bases removed from V and 7 bases from J, the gap between germline ends came to 14 bases. Germline V gives CDR1 LGHDT, CDR2 YNNKEL (reference sequence).

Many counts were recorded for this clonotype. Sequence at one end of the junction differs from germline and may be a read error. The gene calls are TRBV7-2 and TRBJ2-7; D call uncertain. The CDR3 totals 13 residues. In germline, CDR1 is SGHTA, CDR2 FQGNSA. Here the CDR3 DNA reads TGTGCCAGCAACTTAGAAGACCCCTACGAGCAGTACTTC. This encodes CASNLEDPYEQYF. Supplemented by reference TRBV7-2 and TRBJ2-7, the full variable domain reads GAGVSQSPSNKVTEKGKDVELRCDPISGHTALYWYRQSLGQGLEFLIYFQGNSAPDKSGLPSDRFSAERTGGSVSTLTIQRTQQEDSAVYLCASNLEDPYEQYFGPGTRLTVT.

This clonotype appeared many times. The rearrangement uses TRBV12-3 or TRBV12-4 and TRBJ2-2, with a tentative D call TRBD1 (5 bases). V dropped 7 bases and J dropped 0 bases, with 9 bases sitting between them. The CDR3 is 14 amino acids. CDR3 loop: CASKRGANTGELFF. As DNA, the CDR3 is TGTGCCAGCAAAAGGGGCGCGAACACCGGGGAGCTGTTTTTT.

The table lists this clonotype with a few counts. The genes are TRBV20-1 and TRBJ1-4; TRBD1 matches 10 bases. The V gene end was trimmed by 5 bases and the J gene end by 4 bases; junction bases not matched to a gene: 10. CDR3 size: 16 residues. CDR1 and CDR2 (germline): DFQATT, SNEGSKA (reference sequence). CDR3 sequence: CSALWTGGTINEKLFF. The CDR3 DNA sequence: TGCAGTGCTCTCTGGACAGGGGGGACAATTAATGAAAAACTGTTTTTT.

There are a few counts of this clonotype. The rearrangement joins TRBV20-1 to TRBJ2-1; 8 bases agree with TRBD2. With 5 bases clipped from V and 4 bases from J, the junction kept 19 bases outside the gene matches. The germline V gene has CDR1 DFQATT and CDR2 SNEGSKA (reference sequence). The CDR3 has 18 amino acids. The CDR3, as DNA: TGCAGTGCTCCAACTGGGAGCGGGGGCCAGAGGCTTTACAATGAGCAGTTCTTC. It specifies CSAPTGSGGQRLYNEQFF.

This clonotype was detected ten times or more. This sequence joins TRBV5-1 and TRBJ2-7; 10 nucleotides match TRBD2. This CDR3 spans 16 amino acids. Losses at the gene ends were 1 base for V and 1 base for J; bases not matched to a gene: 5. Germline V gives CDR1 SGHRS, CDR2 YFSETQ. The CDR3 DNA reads TGCGCCAGCAGCTTGTCTAGCGGGAGTCTTTCCTACGAGCAGTACTTC. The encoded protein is CASSLSSGSLSYEQYF.

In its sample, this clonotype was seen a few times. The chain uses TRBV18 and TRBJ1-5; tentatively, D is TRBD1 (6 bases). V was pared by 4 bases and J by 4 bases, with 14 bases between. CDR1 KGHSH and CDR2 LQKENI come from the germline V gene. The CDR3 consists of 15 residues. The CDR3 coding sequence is TGTGCCAGCTCACGGACAGAGGGATTAAATCAGCCCCAGCATTTT. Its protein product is CASSRTEGLNQPQHF. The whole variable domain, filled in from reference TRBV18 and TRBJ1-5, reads NAGVMQNPRHLVRRRGQEARLRCSPMKGHSHVYWYRQLPEEGLKFMVYLQKENIIDESGMPKERFSAEFPKEGPSILRIQQVVRGDSAAYFCASSRTEGLNQPQHFGDGTRLSIL.

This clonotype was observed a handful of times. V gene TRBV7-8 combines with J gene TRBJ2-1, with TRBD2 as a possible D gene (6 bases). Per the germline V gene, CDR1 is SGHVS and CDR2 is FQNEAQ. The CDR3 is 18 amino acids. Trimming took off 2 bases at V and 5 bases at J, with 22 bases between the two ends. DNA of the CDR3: TGTGCCAGCAGCTTAAAGGGTCGGGTAGTAGGCGGGGACAATGAGCAGTTCTTC. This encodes CASSLKGRVVGGDNEQFF.

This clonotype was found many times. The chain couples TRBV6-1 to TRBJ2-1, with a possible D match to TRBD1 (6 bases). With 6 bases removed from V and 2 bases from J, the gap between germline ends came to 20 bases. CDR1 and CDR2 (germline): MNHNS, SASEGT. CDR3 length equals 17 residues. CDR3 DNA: TGTGCCAGCAGCCCACCCCTGGGGGCAGGGACCTACAATGAGCAGTTCTTC. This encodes CASSPPLGAGTYNEQFF.

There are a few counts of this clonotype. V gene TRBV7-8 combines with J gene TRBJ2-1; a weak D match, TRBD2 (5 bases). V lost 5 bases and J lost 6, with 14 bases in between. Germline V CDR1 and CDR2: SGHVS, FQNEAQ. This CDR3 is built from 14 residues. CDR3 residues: CASSTVTRSNEQFF. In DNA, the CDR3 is TGTGCCAGCAGCACCGTAACTAGATCCAATGAGCAGTTCTTC.

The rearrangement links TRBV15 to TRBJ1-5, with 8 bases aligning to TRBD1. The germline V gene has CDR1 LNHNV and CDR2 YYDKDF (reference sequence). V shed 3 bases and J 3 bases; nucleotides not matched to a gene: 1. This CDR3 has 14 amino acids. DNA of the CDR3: TGTGCCACCAGCAGGGGACAGGACAATCAGCCCCAGCATTTT. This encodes CATSRGQDNQPQHF.

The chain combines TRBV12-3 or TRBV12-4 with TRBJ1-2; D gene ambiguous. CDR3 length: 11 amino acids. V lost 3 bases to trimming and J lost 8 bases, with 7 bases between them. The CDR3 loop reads CASSFLQGYTF. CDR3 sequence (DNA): TGTGCCAGCAGTTTCCTCCAGGGCTACACCTTC.

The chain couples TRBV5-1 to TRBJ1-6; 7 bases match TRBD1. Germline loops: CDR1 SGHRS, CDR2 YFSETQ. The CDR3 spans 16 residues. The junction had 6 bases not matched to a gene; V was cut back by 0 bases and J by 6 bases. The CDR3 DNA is TGCGCCAGCAGCTTGGCCGGAGGACAGGCTAATTCACCCCTCCACTTT. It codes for CASSLAGGQANSPLHF.

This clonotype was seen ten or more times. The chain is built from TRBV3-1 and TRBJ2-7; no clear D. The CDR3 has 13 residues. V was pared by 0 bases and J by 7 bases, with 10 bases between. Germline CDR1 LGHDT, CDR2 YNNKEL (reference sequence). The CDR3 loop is CASSQDWVGEQYF. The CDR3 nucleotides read TGTGCCAGCAGCCAAGATTGGGTCGGGGAGCAGTACTTC.

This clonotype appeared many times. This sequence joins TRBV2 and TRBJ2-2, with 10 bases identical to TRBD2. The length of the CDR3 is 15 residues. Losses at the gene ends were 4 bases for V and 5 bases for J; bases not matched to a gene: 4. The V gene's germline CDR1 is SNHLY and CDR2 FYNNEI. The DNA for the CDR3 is TGTGCCAGCAGTGGAGCTAGCGGGAGAACCGGGGAGCTGTTTTTT. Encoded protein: CASSGASGRTGELFF.